This T cell receptor (beta chain) was identified during a study of monozygotic twins with inflammatory bowel disease. Study-wide points: With others, IBD patients shared fewer clonotypes than healthy twins did, especially with disease activity. Results did not support any single strong IBD-associated signal or clonotype.

TCRdb reworked the 5' RACE reads into one entry per CDR3 protein, no DNA. The listing records some 170,000 distinct CDR3 sequences. This CDR3 is built from 11 residues. CDR1 MNHEY and CDR2 SVGEGT come from the germline V gene. Note on this clonotype: The antigen is not known.

This chain links TRBV6-2 or TRBV6-3 with TRBJ2-7; as DNA is missing, the TRBD1 call by TCRdb cannot be tested. This clonotype was obtained from a human donor with ulcerative colitis or Crohn's disease, or a healthy co-twin of an affected twin (not recorded which). The sequenced sample consisted of blood. CDR3 sequence reads: CASNRGHEQYF.